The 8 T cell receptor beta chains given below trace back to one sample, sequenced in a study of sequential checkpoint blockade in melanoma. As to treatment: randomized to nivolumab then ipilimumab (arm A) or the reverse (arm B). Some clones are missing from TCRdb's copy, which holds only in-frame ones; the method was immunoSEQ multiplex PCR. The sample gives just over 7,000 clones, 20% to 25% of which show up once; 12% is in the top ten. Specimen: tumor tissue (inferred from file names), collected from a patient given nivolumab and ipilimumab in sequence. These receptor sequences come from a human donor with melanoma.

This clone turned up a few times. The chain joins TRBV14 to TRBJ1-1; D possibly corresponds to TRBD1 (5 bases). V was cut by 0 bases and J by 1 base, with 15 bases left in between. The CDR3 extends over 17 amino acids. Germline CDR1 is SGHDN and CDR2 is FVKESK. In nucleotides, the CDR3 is TGTGCCAGCAGCCAAGACTTGGGGGGTCGGTGGAACACTGAAGCTTTCTTT. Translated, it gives CASSQDLGGRWNTEAFF. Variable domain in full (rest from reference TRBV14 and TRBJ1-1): EAGVTQFPSHSVIEKGQTVTLRCDPISGHDNLYWYRRVMGKEIKFLLHFVKESKQDESGMPNNRFLAERTGGTYSTLKVQPAELEDSGVYFCASSQDLGGRWNTEAFFGQGTRLTVV.

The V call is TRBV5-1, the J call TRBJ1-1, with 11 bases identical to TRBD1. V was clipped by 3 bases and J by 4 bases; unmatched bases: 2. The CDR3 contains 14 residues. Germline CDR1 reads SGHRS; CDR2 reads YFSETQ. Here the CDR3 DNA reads TGCGCCAGCAGCTGGACAGGGGGCCGCACTGAAGCTTTCTTT. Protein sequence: CASSWTGGRTEAFF.

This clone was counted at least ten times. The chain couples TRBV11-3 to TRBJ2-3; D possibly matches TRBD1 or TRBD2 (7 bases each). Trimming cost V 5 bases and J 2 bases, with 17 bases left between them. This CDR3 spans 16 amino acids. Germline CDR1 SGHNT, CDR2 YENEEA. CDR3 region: CASSLQGGAPTDTQYF. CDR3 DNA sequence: TGTGCCAGCAGCCTGCAGGGGGGGGCACCCACAGATACGCAGTATTTT. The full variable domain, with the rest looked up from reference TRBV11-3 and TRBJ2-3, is EAGVVQSPRYKIIEKKQPVAFWCNPISGHNTLYWYLQNLGQGPELLIRYENEEAVDDSQLPKDRFSAERLKGVDSTLKIQPAELGDSAVYLCASSLQGGAPTDTQYFGPGTRLTVL.

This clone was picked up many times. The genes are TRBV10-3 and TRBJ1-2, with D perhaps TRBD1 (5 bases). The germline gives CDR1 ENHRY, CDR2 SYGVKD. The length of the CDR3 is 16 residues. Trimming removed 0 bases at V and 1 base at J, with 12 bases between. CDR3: CAISESLSGNNYGYTF. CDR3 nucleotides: TGTGCCATCAGTGAGTCGTTGTCAGGGAATAACTATGGCTACACCTTC.

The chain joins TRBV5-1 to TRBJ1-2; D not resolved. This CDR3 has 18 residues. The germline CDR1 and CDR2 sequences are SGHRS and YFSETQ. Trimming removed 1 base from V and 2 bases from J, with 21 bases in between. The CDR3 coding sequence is TGCGCCAGCAGCTTGAGAGGACTGCCAAACCGCTTCAACTATGGCTACACCTTC. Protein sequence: CASSLRGLPNRFNYGYTF.

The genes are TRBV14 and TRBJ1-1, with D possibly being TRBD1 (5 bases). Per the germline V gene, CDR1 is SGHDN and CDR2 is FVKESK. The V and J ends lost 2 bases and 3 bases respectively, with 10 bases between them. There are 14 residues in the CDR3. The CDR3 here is CASSQSKGDTEAFF. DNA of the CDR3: TGTGCCAGCAGCCAAAGTAAAGGGGACACTGAAGCTTTCTTT. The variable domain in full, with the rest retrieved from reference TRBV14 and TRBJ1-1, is EAGVTQFPSHSVIEKGQTVTLRCDPISGHDNLYWYRRVMGKEIKFLLHFVKESKQDESGMPNNRFLAERTGGTYSTLKVQPAELEDSGVYFCASSQSKGDTEAFFGQGTRLTVV.

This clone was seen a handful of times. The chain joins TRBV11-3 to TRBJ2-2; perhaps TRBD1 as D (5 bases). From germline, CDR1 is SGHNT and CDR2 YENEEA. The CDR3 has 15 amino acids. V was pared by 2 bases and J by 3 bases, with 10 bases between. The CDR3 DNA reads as TGTGCCAGCAGCTTACAACAGGTTGACACCGGGGAGCTGTTTTTT. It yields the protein CASSLQQVDTGELFF. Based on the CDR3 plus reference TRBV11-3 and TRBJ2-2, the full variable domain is EAGVVQSPRYKIIEKKQPVAFWCNPISGHNTLYWYLQNLGQGPELLIRYENEEAVDDSQLPKDRFSAERLKGVDSTLKIQPAELGDSAVYLCASSLQQVDTGELFFGEGSRLTVL.

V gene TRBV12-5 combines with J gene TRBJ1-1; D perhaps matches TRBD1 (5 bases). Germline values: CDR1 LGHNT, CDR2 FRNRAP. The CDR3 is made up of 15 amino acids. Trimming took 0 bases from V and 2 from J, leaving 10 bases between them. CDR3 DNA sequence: TGTGCTAGTGGTTTGGTACTGGGGCTTAACACTGAAGCTTTCTTT. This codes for CASGLVLGLNTEAFF.